This TCR beta chain comes out of a study of blood T cell repertoires in COVID-19. Study processing details: Using reference gene primer amplification, nucleated cell counts were estimated. The table came from immunoSEQ multiplex PCR; TCRdb's copy has only in-frame clones and leaves some out. V and J calls and clone size are copied from that table; D and trimming were computed from the DNA. The sample gives about 210,000 clones, roughly 82% of which show up once; more than 10% is in the top ten. This clone has more than one count but fewer than ten. Other DNA sequences in this sample translate to the same CDR3. Trimming took off 2 bases at V and 3 bases at J, with 6 bases between the two ends. Germline loops: CDR1 MNHEY, CDR2 SVGAGI. The CDR3 spans 13 residues.

The sequence came from a woman between 40 and 55 years old with acute or convalescent COVID-19. The chain recombines TRBV6-5 with TRBJ2-3; D unresolved. The sequenced sample consisted of peripheral blood. CDR3 bases: TGTGCCAGCAGTTACAGCTTTACAGATACGCAGTATTTT. Translating gives CASSYSFTDTQYF.